The entry that follows covers one TCR beta chain sequence. Its antigen is currently unknown. Blood, 2.5 to 3 ml, was drawn per donor. The data were taken from a study of monozygotic twins with inflammatory bowel disease. Reprocessing the 5' RACE reads, TCRdb reports a single entry for every CDR3 protein and omits DNA. The sample is made up of roughly 160,000 distinct CDR3 sequences, and the top ten hold approximately 7% of it. General study results and limits: Twins with IBD had fewer clonotypes in common with others than healthy twins, particularly during disease activity. Heterogeneous immunosuppressive treatment regimens may have introduced variability into patient repertoires.

The CDR3 is made up of 15 amino acids. Germline V gene data show CDR1 as LNHDA and CDR2 as SQIVND (reference sequence). The sequence was collected from a human donor with ulcerative colitis or Crohn's disease, or a healthy co-twin of an affected twin (not recorded which). The chain is built from TRBV19 and TRBJ1-1. What was sequenced was blood. CDR3 sequence reads: CASSIGGNMNTEAFF.